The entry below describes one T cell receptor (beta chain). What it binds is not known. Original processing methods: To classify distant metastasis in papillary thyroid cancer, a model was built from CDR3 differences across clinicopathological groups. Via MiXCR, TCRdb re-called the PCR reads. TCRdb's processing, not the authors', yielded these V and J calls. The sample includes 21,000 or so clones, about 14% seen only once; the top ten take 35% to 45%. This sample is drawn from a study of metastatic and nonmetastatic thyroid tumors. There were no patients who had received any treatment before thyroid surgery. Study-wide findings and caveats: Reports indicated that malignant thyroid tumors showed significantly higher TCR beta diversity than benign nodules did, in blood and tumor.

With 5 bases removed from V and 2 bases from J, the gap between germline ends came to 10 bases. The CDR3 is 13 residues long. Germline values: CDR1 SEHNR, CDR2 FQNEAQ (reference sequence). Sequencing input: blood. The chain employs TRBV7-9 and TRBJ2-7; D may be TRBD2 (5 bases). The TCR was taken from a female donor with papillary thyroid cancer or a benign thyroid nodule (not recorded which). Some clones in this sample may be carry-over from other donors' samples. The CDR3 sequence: CASSPGGAYEQYF. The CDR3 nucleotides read TGTGCCAGCAGCCCAGGAGGAGCCTACGAGCAGTACTTC.